The rows below give T cell receptor beta chains drawn from one sample of a study of T cell changes during pregnancy in multiple sclerosis. Data came from immunoSEQ multiplex PCR; TCRdb stores just in-frame clones and leaves some out. This sample yields 90,000 to 120,000 clones, of which roughly 90% are seen a single time; about 0.78% belongs to the top ten. The sequenced sample was peripheral blood, obtained in the third trimester of pregnancy. The receptors here all came from a female donor in good health, enrolled as a control in a pregnancy study. The CDR3 runs from the conserved cysteine through the conserved F or W. The size of a clone is reported for some rows only, either as once, few or many, or as a class for expanded clones.

J,size,V,CDR3
TRBJ2-7,NA,TRBV10-3,CAISEVGVGEQYF
TRBJ2-5,NA,TRBV5-1,CASSPDAAEETQYF
TRBJ1-1,NA,TRBV5-4,CASSILEGNTEAFF
TRBJ1-5,once,TRBV18,CASSPDSYSNQPQHF
TRBJ1-2,NA,TRBV6-5,CASSYRGSGYTF
TRBJ2-7,NA,TRBV19,CASSTGHNSYEQYF
TRBJ2-1,once,TRBV6-1,CASRLAGPAYNEQFF
TRBJ2-1,once,TRBV6-5,CASSYRGPSYNEQFF
TRBJ1-1,NA,TRBV6-1,CASRSGRTEAFF
TRBJ1-4,NA,TRBV5-1,CASSEGTSVNEKLFF
TRBJ2-3,NA,TRBV11-3,CASSARVSRDTQYF
TRBJ1-1,NA,TRBV4-3,CASSQGGVNTEAFF
NA,NA,TRBV27,CASSTQLAGAYEQYF
TRBJ1-2,few,TRBV9,CASSSRTGLIYGYTF
TRBJ2-1,NA,TRBV11-2,CASSSSRVSNNEQFF
TRBJ1-2,once,TRBV25-1,CASSEEGWDYGYTF
TRBJ1-1,few,TRBV27,CASSHNTGYGTEAFF
TRBJ2-3,NA,TRBV5-1,CASSFTGGDTDTQYF
TRBJ2-5,NA,TRBV9,CASSAGVQETQYF
TRBJ2-7,NA,TRBV18,CASSPRTGDYEQYF
TRBJ2-1,NA,TRBV2,CASFKGGQGYNEQFF
TRBJ1-1,NA,TRBV11-3,CASSGIGQKNTEAFF
TRBJ1-2,few,TRBV5-6,CASSFGRPASGYTF
TRBJ1-3,NA,TRBV13,CASSSTMGQGNTIYF
TRBJ1-2,NA,TRBV10-3,CAISDQRGFYGYTF
TRBJ2-7,NA,TRBV5-1,CASSLFPGGYEQYF
TRBJ1-2,NA,TRBV5-1,CASSPPTANYGYTF
TRBJ1-1,NA,TRBV2,CARSGASNTEAFF
TRBJ1-3,NA,TRBV5-1,CASSLGDRSSGNTIYF
TRBJ1-2,once,TRBV12-5,CASGLTDYGYTF
TRBJ2-7,NA,TRBV19,CASSPGTGYEQYF